Listed below are T cell receptor beta chains from one sample, sequenced in a study of blood T cell repertoires in COVID-19. Method: immunoSEQ multiplex PCR; TCRdb's copy keeps in-frame clones and lacks some. The sample holds roughly 50,000 clones, approximately 88% seen once. The sample consisted of peripheral blood. The receptors derive from a man aged 50 to 59 with acute or convalescent COVID-19. Both conserved end residues are part of each CDR3. Fields, in order: D gene, clone size, J gene, V gene, CDR3 protein, CDR3 DNA. The D gene is left open where the match is weak. Size tells how often a clone was seen (once, few, many) or the class of an expanded clone, and some rows leave it out.

D: TRBD1
size: -
J: TRBJ2-3
V: TRBV13
CDR3: CASSSRDRGYGADTQYF
DNA: TGTGCCAGCAGCTCCCGGGACAGGGGGTATGGGGCAGATACGCAGTATTTT

D: TRBD1
size: -
J: TRBJ2-5
V: TRBV29-1
CDR3: CSAHPGTGETQYF
DNA: TGCAGCGCCCATCCCGGGACAGGGGAGACCCAGTACTTC

D: -
size: -
J: TRBJ1-1
V: TRBV7-2
CDR3: CASSLDPGRRSEAFF
DNA: TGTGCCAGCAGCTTAGATCCAGGGAGGAGAAGTGAAGCTTTCTTT

D: -
size: -
J: TRBJ1-2
V: TRBV9
CDR3: CASSVEGDTRYGYTF
DNA: TGTGCCAGCAGCGTAGAGGGGGACACCCGATATGGCTACACCTTC

D: TRBD2
size: -
J: TRBJ2-3
V: TRBV25-1
CDR3: CASSESVGGVNTQYF
DNA: TGTGCCAGCAGTGAATCTGTCGGGGGGGTTAATACGCAGTATTTT

D: TRBD1
size: -
J: TRBJ1-1
V: TRBV2
CDR3: CASKGEGQGFTEAFF
DNA: TGTGCCAGCAAGGGGGAGGGACAGGGGTTTACTGAAGCTTTCTTT

D: -
size: -
J: TRBJ1-1
V: TRBV5-1
CDR3: CASSLLQGSEAFF
DNA: TGCGCCAGCAGCTTACTACAGGGATCTGAAGCTTTCTTT

D: TRBD1
size: -
J: TRBJ1-6
V: TRBV11-2
CDR3: CASSSERTGTGGSPLHF
DNA: TGTGCCAGCAGCTCAGAGAGGACCGGGACAGGGGGTTCACCCCTCCACTTT

D: TRBD1
size: -
J: TRBJ1-2
V: TRBV12-3/TRBV12-4
CDR3: CASAAGTGNGYTF
DNA: TGTGCCAGCGCTGCCGGGACAGGGAATGGCTACACCTTC

D: -
size: -
J: TRBJ1-5
V: TRBV19
CDR3: CASRVTGSNQPQHF
DNA: TGTGCCAGTAGGGTGACGGGAAGCAATCAGCCCCAGCATTTT

D: -
size: -
J: TRBJ2-5
V: TRBV14
CDR3: CASSHTQGAAQYF
DNA: TGTGCCAGCAGCCATACACAGGGAGCGGCCCAGTACTTC

D: -
size: -
J: TRBJ1-4
V: TRBV5-6
CDR3: CASSPGQNKKLFF
DNA: TGTGCCAGCAGCCCCGGACAGAACAAAAAACTGTTTTTT

D: -
size: -
J: TRBJ1-4
V: TRBV18
CDR3: CASSPTGGTTNEKLFF
DNA: TGTGCCAGCTCACCAACAGGAGGGACAACTAATGAAAAACTGTTTTTT

D: TRBD1
size: few
J: TRBJ2-7
V: TRBV28
CDR3: CASWKTGTVYEQYF
DNA: TGTGCCAGCTGGAAAACCGGGACAGTCTACGAGCAGTACTTC

D: -
size: -
J: TRBJ1-6
V: TRBV6-1
CDR3: CASSEARNSPLHF
DNA: TGTGCCAGCAGTGAAGCGCGAAATTCACCCCTCCACTTT

D: -
size: -
J: TRBJ2-3
V: TRBV2
CDR3: CASSEAGSVPVYTDTQYF
DNA: TGTGCCAGCAGTGAAGCCGGGAGTGTGCCAGTGTACACAGATACGCAGTATTTT

D: -
size: -
J: TRBJ1-1
V: TRBV5-4
CDR3: CASSLTKTVDTEAFF
DNA: TGTGCCAGCAGCTTGACCAAGACAGTAGACACTGAAGCTTTCTTT

D: -
size: -
J: TRBJ2-4
V: TRBV7-2
CDR3: CASSERRDIQYF
DNA: TGTGCCAGCAGCGAGAGACGGGACATTCAGTACTTC

D: TRBD2
size: -
J: TRBJ2-1
V: TRBV9
CDR3: CASSVAGAGLVDYNEQFF
DNA: TGTGCCAGCAGCGTAGCTGGGGCGGGACTAGTGGACTACAATGAGCAGTTCTTC

D: -
size: -
J: TRBJ1-1
V: TRBV3-1/TRBV3-2
CDR3: CASSLHQGTEAFF
DNA: TGTGCCAGCAGCCTCCACCAGGGCACTGAAGCTTTCTTT

D: -
size: -
J: TRBJ1-1
V: TRBV5-8
CDR3: CASRGAGWAEAFF
DNA: TGTGCCAGCCGGGGGGCGGGATGGGCTGAAGCTTTCTTT

D: -
size: -
J: TRBJ2-5
V: TRBV30
CDR3: CAWSVLRGETQYF
DNA: TGTGCCTGGAGTGTACTCAGGGGAGAGACCCAGTACTTC

D: -
size: -
J: TRBJ2-3
V: TRBV6-6
CDR3: CASSLTSRADTQYF
DNA: TGTGCCAGCAGTCTAACTAGTCGAGCAGATACGCAGTATTTT

D: -
size: -
J: TRBJ1-4
V: TRBV9
CDR3: CASSVPNSVHNEKLFF
DNA: TGTGCCAGCAGCGTTCCTAACTCCGTTCATAATGAAAAACTGTTTTTT

D: TRBD1
size: -
J: TRBJ1-6
V: TRBV5-1
CDR3: CASSPGQWNSPLHF
DNA: TGCGCCAGCAGCCCGGGACAGTGGAATTCACCCCTCCACTTT

D: TRBD2
size: -
J: TRBJ2-2
V: TRBV7-9
CDR3: CASSPGLAGVDTGELFF
DNA: TGTGCCAGCAGCCCGGGACTAGCGGGGGTGGACACCGGGGAGCTGTTTTTT

D: -
size: -
J: TRBJ1-5
V: TRBV12-3/TRBV12-4
CDR3: CASSLNVGPQHF
DNA: TGTGCCAGCAGTTTAAATGTCGGGCCCCAGCATTTT

D: -
size: once
J: TRBJ2-7
V: TRBV22-1
CDR3: CPGSAKWRGRSYEQYF
DNA: TGTCCTGGGAGCGCAAAGTGGAGGGGTCGCTCCTACGAGCAGTACTTC

D: -
size: -
J: TRBJ1-3
V: TRBV19
CDR3: CASSIDHRLSGNTIYF
DNA: TGTGCCAGTAGTATAGATCACAGGCTTTCTGGAAACACCATATATTTT

D: TRBD2
size: -
J: TRBJ2-5
V: TRBV18
CDR3: CASSPNNPAGGMETQYF
DNA: TGTGCCAGCTCACCAAATAATCCAGCGGGGGGGATGGAGACCCAGTACTTC

D: TRBD1
size: -
J: TRBJ1-2
V: TRBV14
CDR3: CASSRTGGWGYGYTF
DNA: TGTGCCAGCAGCCGGACAGGGGGCTGGGGCTATGGCTACACCTTC

D: -
size: -
J: TRBJ2-6
V: TRBV4-1
CDR3: CASSQDGGVYDGANVLTF
DNA: TGCGCCAGCAGCCAAGATGGCGGGGTGTATGATGGGGCCAACGTCCTGACTTTC

D: -
size: -
J: TRBJ1-1
V: TRBV14
CDR3: CASSRKLSGGTEAFF
DNA: TGTGCCAGCAGCCGTAAATTAAGCGGGGGCACTGAAGCTTTCTTT

D: TRBD1
size: -
J: TRBJ2-2
V: TRBV19
CDR3: CASSSGTGSTGELFF
DNA: TGTGCCAGTAGTAGCGGGACAGGATCTACCGGGGAGCTGTTTTTT

D: TRBD1
size: -
J: TRBJ1-5
V: TRBV6-5
CDR3: CASSKRQGIQPQHF
DNA: TGTGCCAGCAGTAAGCGACAGGGCATTCAGCCCCAGCATTTT

D: -
size: -
J: TRBJ2-1
V: TRBV28
CDR3: CASSLGGLRTNEQFF
DNA: TGTGCCAGCAGCCTCGGAGGCCTCCGGACCAATGAGCAGTTCTTC

D: TRBD2
size: -
J: TRBJ2-1
V: TRBV7-8
CDR3: CASSLRGSSYNEQFF
DNA: TGTGCCAGCAGCCTGCGGGGGAGCTCCTACAATGAGCAGTTCTTC

D: TRBD2
size: -
J: TRBJ2-7
V: TRBV28
CDR3: CATGTILYEQYF
DNA: TGTGCCACCGGGACTATCCTCTACGAGCAGTACTTC

D: TRBD2
size: -
J: TRBJ2-3
V: TRBV5-1
CDR3: CASSLAGTSGSTDTQYF
DNA: TGCGCCAGCAGCTTGGCTGGCACTAGCGGGAGTACAGATACGCAGTATTTT

D: TRBD2
size: -
J: TRBJ2-1
V: TRBV25-1
CDR3: CASRPSSGLSHNEQFF
DNA: TGTGCCAGCAGGCCGAGTAGCGGGCTATCCCACAATGAGCAGTTCTTC

D: TRBD1
size: -
J: TRBJ2-2
V: TRBV7-2
CDR3: CASSLRDRGTGELFF
DNA: TGTGCCAGCAGCTTAAGGGACAGGGGAACCGGGGAGCTGTTTTTT

D: -
size: -
J: TRBJ2-1
V: TRBV12-5
CDR3: CASGLVRREQFF
DNA: TGTGCTAGTGGTTTGGTACGGAGGGAGCAGTTCTTC

D: TRBD2
size: -
J: TRBJ2-5
V: TRBV28
CDR3: CASSLSSGAPITTGAQYF
DNA: TGTGCCAGCAGTTTGAGTAGCGGGGCGCCTATTACAACGGGGGCCCAGTACTTC

D: TRBD1
size: -
J: TRBJ1-6
V: TRBV6-6
CDR3: CASSPGTAYNSPLHF
DNA: TGTGCCAGCAGCCCAGGGACAGCGTATAATTCACCCCTCCACTTT

D: -
size: -
J: TRBJ1-2
V: TRBV18
CDR3: CASSPDSNYGYTF
DNA: TGTGCCAGCTCACCGGACAGTAACTATGGCTACACCTTC

D: TRBD1
size: once
J: TRBJ2-1
V: TRBV5-6
CDR3: CASSLAQGARFF
DNA: TGTGCCAGCAGCTTGGCCCAGGGGGCCAGGTTCTTC

D: TRBD1
size: -
J: TRBJ1-3
V: TRBV5-1
CDR3: CASSHDRAGNTIYF
DNA: TGCGCCAGCAGCCACGACAGGGCTGGAAACACCATATATTTT

D: -
size: -
J: TRBJ1-1
V: TRBV7-9
CDR3: CASSLGPGQIAAEAFF
DNA: TGTGCCAGCAGCTTAGGCCCGGGACAAATCGCGGCCGAAGCTTTCTTT

D: TRBD1
size: -
J: TRBJ1-1
V: TRBV9
CDR3: CASSPGTGGGTEAFF
DNA: TGTGCCAGCAGCCCGGGGACAGGGGGCGGGACTGAAGCTTTCTTT